One and the same sample provided the 21 T cell receptor beta chains below, sequenced in a study of blood T cell repertoires in COVID-19. Profiled with immunoSEQ multiplex PCR; TCRdb holds only in-frame clones, not every one. The sample has over 300,000 clones, roughly nine tenths seen once. Sequences were obtained from peripheral blood. These receptors all stem from a man aged 35-49 years with acute or convalescent COVID-19.

The genes are TRBV10-2 and TRBJ1-2; 7 bases map to TRBD1. The V gene end was trimmed by 6 bases and the J gene end by 3 bases; junction bases not matched to a gene: 4. Germline values: CDR1 WSHSY, CDR2 SAAADI. This CDR3 spans 13 amino acids. CDR3 nucleotide sequence: TGCGCCAGCAGACGCGACAGGGACTATGGCTACACCTTC. Its translation is CASRRDRDYGYTF.

The chain is built from TRBV5-5 and TRBJ2-3, with 7 bases aligning to TRBD1. V lost 4 bases to trimming and J lost 7 bases; unmatched junction nucleotides: 12. The CDR3 has 15 amino acids. Germline V gene sequence: CDR1 SGHKS, CDR2 YYEKEE (reference sequence). Written as DNA, the CDR3 is TGTGCCAGCAGCAAATCGCGACAGGGTGGGCATACGCAGTATTTT. Its translation: CASSKSRQGGHTQYF.

The rearrangement joins TRBV6-6 to TRBJ1-1, with D maybe TRBD1 (5 bases). CDR3 size: 14 residues. The ends were cut back, 5 bases at V and 1 base at J, with 11 bases in the middle. Germline CDR1 reads MNHNY; CDR2 reads SVGAGI (reference sequence). The CDR3 coding sequence is TGTGCCAGCAGTCCCCCGGGGGGGAACACTGAAGCTTTCTTT. Residues: CASSPPGGNTEAFF.

This chain uses TRBV28 with TRBJ2-3; 9 bases map to TRBD2. The V segment lost 4 bases and the J segment 0 bases; nucleotides outside the gene matches: 8. The germline CDR1 and CDR2 sequences are MDHEN and SYDVKM. This CDR3 spans 17 amino acids. DNA for the CDR3: TGTGCCAGCAGTTCAGCGATAGCGGGGGAGAGCACAGATACGCAGTATTTT. Protein sequence: CASSSAIAGESTDTQYF.

The genes are TRBV6-5 and TRBJ2-6; TRBD2 is a possible D gene (5 bases). The V end was cut by 10 bases, the J end by 1 base, with 11 bases between. Germline lookup yields CDR1 MNHEY and CDR2 SVGAGI. CDR3 length: 14 amino acids. Here the CDR3 reads CATTRESGANVLTF. CDR3 coding DNA: TGTGCCACCACTCGGGAATCTGGGGCCAACGTCCTGACTTTC.

The chain uses TRBV7-3 and TRBJ2-7, with TRBD1 matching 10 bases. From germline, CDR1 is SGHTA and CDR2 FQGTGA. The trim removed 1 base at V and 1 base at J, leaving 7 bases unmatched. CDR3 size: 17 residues. CDR3 coding DNA: TGTGCCAGCAGCTTAATTTCCGGGACAGGGGAATCCTACGAGCAGTACTTC. Its protein is CASSLISGTGESYEQYF.

The rearrangement joins TRBV12-5 to TRBJ2-5; 8 bases map to TRBD2. The trim removed 0 bases at V and 5 bases at J, leaving 8 bases unmatched. This CDR3 comprises 16 residues. Germline CDR1 and CDR2: LGHNT and FRNRAP. The CDR3 loop reads CASGLVLAGGWETQYF. The CDR3 DNA is TGTGCTAGTGGTTTGGTACTGGCGGGAGGATGGGAGACCCAGTACTTC.

V gene TRBV7-8 combines with J gene TRBJ2-7; D perhaps matches TRBD1 (6 bases). The ends were cut back, 0 bases at V and 5 bases at J, with 17 bases in the middle. The CDR3 runs to 16 residues. Germline V lookup: CDR1 SGHVS, CDR2 FQNEAQ. The CDR3 nucleotides read TGTGCCAGCAGCTTAGCGGAATGGGGGCGTCCCGACGAGCAGTACTTC. Its translation: CASSLAEWGRPDEQYF.

The rearrangement joins TRBV9 to TRBJ2-1, with 11 nucleotides matching TRBD2. J was trimmed by 6 bases and V by 6 bases; bases with no gene match: 14. The CDR3 covers 17 residues. The V gene's germline CDR1 is SGDLS and CDR2 YYNGEE. CDR3 sequence (DNA): TGTGCCAGCAACATCGACGGTAGCGGGAGGGCAATCAATGAGCAGTTCTTC. Translated: CASNIDGSGRAINEQFF.

On this clone itself: Other DNA sequences in this sample translate to the same CDR3. V is TRBV3-1 (or the pseudogene TRBV3-2) and J is TRBJ1-5, with D hard to call. The V end lost 0 bases, the J end lost 1 base, and 7 bases lay between the germline ends. The CDR3 runs to 15 residues. Germline CDR1 LGHDT, CDR2 YNNKEL (reference sequence). The CDR3 DNA reads TGTGCCAGCAGCCAAGACGGCAGGAGCAATCAGCCCCAGCATTTT. It codes for CASSQDGRSNQPQHF.

The J gene is TRBJ2-7, the V gene TRBV7-9; possibly TRBD2 for D (6 bases). The germline V gene encodes CDR1 SEHNR and CDR2 FQNEAQ (reference sequence). V was cut by 3 bases and J by 4 bases, with 13 bases left in between. The CDR3 spans 14 residues. Here the CDR3 DNA reads TGTGCCAGCAGCTTCGTGGGGGGTCGTTACGAGCAGTACTTC. This gives the protein CASSFVGGRYEQYF. Filled out from reference TRBV7-9 and TRBJ2-7, the complete variable domain reads DTGVSQNPRHKITKRGQNVTFRCDPISEHNRLYWYRQTLGQGPEFLTYFQNEAQLEKSRLLSDRFSAERPKGSFSTLEIQRTEQGDSAMYLCASSFVGGRYEQYFGPGTRLTVT.

The chain joins TRBV19 to TRBJ1-1; D gene ambiguous. This CDR3 has 14 residues. CDR1 LNHDA and CDR2 SQIVND come from the germline V gene (reference sequence). Trimming stripped 6 bases from V and 2 bases from J, with 13 bases between. Written as DNA, the CDR3 is TGTGCCAGTAGAGGAGGCTGGGGTAACACTGAAGCTTTCTTT. Amino acids: CASRGGWGNTEAFF.

The rearrangement joins TRBV6-1 to TRBJ2-2; D is possibly TRBD1 (6 bases). Germline assignment: CDR1 MNHNS and CDR2 SASEGT. V lost 5 bases and J 6 bases, leaving 13 bases between the germline ends. There are 14 residues in the CDR3. The CDR3 region is CASSIQGTAGELFF. For the CDR3, the DNA is TGTGCCAGCAGTATCCAGGGGACGGCCGGGGAGCTGTTTTTT.

This chain uses TRBV3-1 (or the pseudogene TRBV3-2) with TRBJ2-2, with unresolved D. The CDR3 sequence is 18 residues long. The germline V and J ends were trimmed by 5 bases and 0 bases, with 19 bases remaining between them. CDR1 and CDR2 from the germline V gene are LGHDT and YNNKEL (reference sequence). CDR3 residues: CASSFKPSSAANTGELFF. The CDR3 nucleotides are TGTGCCAGCAGCTTTAAGCCGTCCAGCGCCGCGAACACCGGGGAGCTGTTTTTT.

The rearrangement links TRBV9 to TRBJ2-7; D is possibly TRBD1 (6 bases). The CDR3 totals 15 residues. The V gene lost 0 bases and the J gene lost 2 bases, with 12 bases spanning the gap. Germline assignment: CDR1 SGDLS and CDR2 YYNGEE. The CDR3 coding sequence is TGTGCCAGCAGCGTAGCTACAGGGTGGGCCTACGAGCAGTACTTC. Amino acid sequence: CASSVATGWAYEQYF.

This chain connects TRBV6-5 to TRBJ1-2, with D uncertain. Germline V gives CDR1 MNHEY, CDR2 SVGAGI. Trimming shortened V by 6 bases and J by 5 bases, and 13 bases separated the two germline ends. The CDR3 extends over 13 amino acids. The CDR3 DNA sequence: TGTGCCAGCAGCGTACAGAATACTTATGGCTACACCTTC. Amino acid sequence: CASSVQNTYGYTF.

This clone was seen a handful of times. The chain links TRBV19 to TRBJ2-5; TRBD2 might be the D (5 bases). Trimming stripped 4 bases from V and 5 bases from J, with 5 bases between. Germline V gene lookup returns CDR1 LNHDA and CDR2 SQIVND (reference sequence). The CDR3 covers 11 residues. The CDR3 region is CASSTGETQYF. DNA of the CDR3: TGTGCCAGTAGTACGGGGGAGACCCAGTACTTC.

The chain uses TRBV5-4 and TRBJ2-5, with 10 bases that match TRBD2. After removal of 2 bases from V and 5 bases from J, the junction contained 6 bases not matched to a gene. CDR1 SGHNT and CDR2 YYREEE come from the germline V gene (reference sequence). The CDR3 spans 15 residues. The CDR3 DNA follows: TGTGCCAGCAGCTTAAGCGGGGGGGCCGATGAGACCCAGTACTTC. It specifies CASSLSGGADETQYF.

The chain carries TRBV11-2 and TRBJ2-5; maybe TRBD2 (6 bases). CDR3 length: 14 residues. CDR1 and CDR2 (germline): SGHAT, FQNNGV. V lost 5 bases and J 5 bases, leaving 15 bases between the germline ends. The CDR3 bases are TGTGCCAGCAGCGACATCGGTGCGGGGGAGACCCAGTACTTC. The encoded protein is CASSDIGAGETQYF.

This chain joins TRBV4-2 and TRBJ2-2, with D possibly TRBD1 on 5 matching bases. The CDR3 has 14 amino acids. CDR1 LGHNA and CDR2 YNFKEQ come from the germline V gene. Trimming removed 10 bases at V and 9 bases at J, with 21 bases between. CDR3 bases: TGTGCCACCCGAGACCCGGACACTTCTCGGGAGCTGTTTTTT. Translating it yields CATRDPDTSRELFF.

This clone has just one count. The chain couples TRBV4-1 to TRBJ1-1; D is unresolved. V lost 0 bases, J lost 1 base, and 9 bases lay in between. The CDR3 spans 15 residues. The germline V gene has CDR1 MGHRA and CDR2 YSYEKL. The DNA of the CDR3 is TGCGCCAGCAGCCAAGATAAACACGAGAACACTGAAGCTTTCTTT. Translating it yields CASSQDKHENTEAFF.